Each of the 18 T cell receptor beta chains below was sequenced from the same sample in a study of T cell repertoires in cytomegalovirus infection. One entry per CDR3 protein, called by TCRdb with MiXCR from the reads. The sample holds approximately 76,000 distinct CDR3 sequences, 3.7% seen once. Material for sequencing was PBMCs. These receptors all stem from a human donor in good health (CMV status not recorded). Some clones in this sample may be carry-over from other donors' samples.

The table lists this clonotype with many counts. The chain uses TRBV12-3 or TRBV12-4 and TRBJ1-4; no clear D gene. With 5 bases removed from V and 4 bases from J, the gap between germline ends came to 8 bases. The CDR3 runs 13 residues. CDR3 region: CASSGVVNEKLFF. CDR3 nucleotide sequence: TGTGCCAGCAGTGGGGTTGTTAATGAAAAACTGTTTTTT.

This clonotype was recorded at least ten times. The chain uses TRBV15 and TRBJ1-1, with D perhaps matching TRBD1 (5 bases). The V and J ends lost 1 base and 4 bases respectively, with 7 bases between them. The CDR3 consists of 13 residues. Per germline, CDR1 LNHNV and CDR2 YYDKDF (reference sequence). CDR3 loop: CATSRVRGTEAFF. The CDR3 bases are TGTGCCACCAGCAGAGTAAGGGGCACTGAAGCTTTCTTT.

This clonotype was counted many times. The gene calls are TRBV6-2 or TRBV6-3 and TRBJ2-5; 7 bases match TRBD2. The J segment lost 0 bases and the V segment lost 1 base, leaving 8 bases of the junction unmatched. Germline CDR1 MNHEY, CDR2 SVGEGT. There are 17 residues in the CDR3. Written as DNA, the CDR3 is TGTGCCAGCAGTTACTACCCCCCCGGGGGGTACCAAGAGACCCAGTACTTC. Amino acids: CASSYYPPGGYQETQYF.

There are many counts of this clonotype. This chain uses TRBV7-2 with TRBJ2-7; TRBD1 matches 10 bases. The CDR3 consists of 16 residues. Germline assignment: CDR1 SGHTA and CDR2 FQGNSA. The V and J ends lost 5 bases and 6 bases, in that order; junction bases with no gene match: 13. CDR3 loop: CASSPGQGNPFGEQYF. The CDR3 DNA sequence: TGTGCCAGCAGCCCGGGACAGGGGAACCCTTTTGGCGAGCAGTACTTC.

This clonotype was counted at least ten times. The CDR3 nucleotides are TGTGCCAGCAGCTCACCTCCCGGGGTAAACCGCGGTGAGCAGTTCTTC. Its protein product is CASSSPPGVNRGEQFF. This sequence joins TRBV7-9 and TRBJ2-1; D is perhaps TRBD2 (5 bases). Trimming cost V 4 bases and J 9 bases, with 22 bases left between them. Germline lookup yields CDR1 SEHNR and CDR2 FQNEAQ (reference sequence). CDR3 length: 16 residues.

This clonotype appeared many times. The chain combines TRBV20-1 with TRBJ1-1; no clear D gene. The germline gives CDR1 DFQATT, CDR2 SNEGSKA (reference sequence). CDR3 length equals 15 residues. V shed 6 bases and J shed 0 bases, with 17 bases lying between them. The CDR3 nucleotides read TGCAGTGCCCTGCGGGCACTACCGATGAACACTGAAGCTTTCTTT. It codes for CSALRALPMNTEAFF.

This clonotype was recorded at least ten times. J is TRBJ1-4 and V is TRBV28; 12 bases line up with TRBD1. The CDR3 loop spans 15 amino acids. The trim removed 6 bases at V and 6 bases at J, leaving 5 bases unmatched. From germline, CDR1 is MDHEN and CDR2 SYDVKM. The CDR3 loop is CASRRRDRGHEKLFF. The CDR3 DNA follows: TGTGCCAGCAGACGCCGGGACAGGGGGCATGAAAAACTGTTTTTT.

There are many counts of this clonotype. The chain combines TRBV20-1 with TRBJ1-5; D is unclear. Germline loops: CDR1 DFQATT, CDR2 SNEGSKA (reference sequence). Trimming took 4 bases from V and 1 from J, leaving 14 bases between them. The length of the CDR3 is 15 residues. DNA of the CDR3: TGCAGTGCTAAAATAGGGATCGGGAGCAATCAGCCCCAGCATTTT. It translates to CSAKIGIGSNQPQHF.

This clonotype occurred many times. The CDR3 region has the DNA TGTGCCAGCAGCCGTACGACAGGGGGCTACTCACCCCTCCACTTT. Its translation is CASSRTTGGYSPLHF. This chain uses TRBV7-2 with TRBJ1-6, with 10 bases matching TRBD1. V shed 5 bases and J 10 bases; nucleotides not matched to a gene: 8. There are 15 residues in the CDR3. Germline V CDR1 and CDR2: SGHTA, FQGNSA.

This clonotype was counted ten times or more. The CDR3 region is CASSLRFSGGTDTQYF. CDR3 in DNA: TGTGCCAGCAGCTTACGTTTTTCGGGGGGCACAGATACGCAGTATTTT. This chain uses TRBV7-2 with TRBJ2-3, with a weak D call TRBD2 (6 bases). With 2 bases removed from V and 1 base from J, the gap between germline ends came to 13 bases. The CDR3 loop spans 16 amino acids. Germline V gives CDR1 SGHTA, CDR2 FQGNSA.

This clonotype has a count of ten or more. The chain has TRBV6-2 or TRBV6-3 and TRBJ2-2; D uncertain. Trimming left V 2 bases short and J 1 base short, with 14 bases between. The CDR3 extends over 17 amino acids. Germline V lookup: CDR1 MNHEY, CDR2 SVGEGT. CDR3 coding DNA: TGTGCCAGCAGTTACCCCGGAAGGAAACAGAACACCGGGGAGCTGTTTTTT. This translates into CASSYPGRKQNTGELFF.

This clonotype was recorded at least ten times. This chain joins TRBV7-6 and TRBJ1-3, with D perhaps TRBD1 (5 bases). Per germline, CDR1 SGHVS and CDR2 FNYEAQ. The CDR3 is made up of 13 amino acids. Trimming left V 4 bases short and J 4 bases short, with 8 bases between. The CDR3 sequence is CASSSHRGNTIYF. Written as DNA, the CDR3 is TGTGCCAGCAGCTCTCACAGGGGAAACACCATATATTTT.

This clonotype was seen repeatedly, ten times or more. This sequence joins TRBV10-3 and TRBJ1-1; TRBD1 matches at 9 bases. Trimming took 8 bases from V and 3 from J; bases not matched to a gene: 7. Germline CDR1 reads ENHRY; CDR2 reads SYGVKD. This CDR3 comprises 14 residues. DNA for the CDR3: TGTGCCATCGGAGGGACAGGGAGGGACACTGAAGCTTTCTTT. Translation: CAIGGTGRDTEAFF.

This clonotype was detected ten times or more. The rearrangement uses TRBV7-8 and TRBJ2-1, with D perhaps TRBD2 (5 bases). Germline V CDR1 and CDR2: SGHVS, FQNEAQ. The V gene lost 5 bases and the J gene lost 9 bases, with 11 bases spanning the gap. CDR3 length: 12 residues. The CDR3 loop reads CASSLVGSEQFF. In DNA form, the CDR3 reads TGTGCCAGCAGCCTCGTAGGGAGTGAGCAGTTCTTC.

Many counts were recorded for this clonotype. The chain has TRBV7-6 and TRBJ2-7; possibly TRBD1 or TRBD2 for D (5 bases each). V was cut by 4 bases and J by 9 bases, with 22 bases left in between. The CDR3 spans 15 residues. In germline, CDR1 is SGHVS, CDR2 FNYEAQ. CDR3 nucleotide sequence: TGTGCCAGCAGCTCCGGGCCGGGGCCTCAGCTGGGGCAGTACTTC. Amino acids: CASSSGPGPQLGQYF.

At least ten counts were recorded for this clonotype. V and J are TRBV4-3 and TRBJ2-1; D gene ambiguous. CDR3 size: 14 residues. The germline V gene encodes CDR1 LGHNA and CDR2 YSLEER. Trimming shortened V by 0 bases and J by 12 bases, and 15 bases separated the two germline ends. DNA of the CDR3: TGCGCCAGCAGCCAAGAGCCCAGACGGGTATCGCAGTTCTTC. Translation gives CASSQEPRRVSQFF.

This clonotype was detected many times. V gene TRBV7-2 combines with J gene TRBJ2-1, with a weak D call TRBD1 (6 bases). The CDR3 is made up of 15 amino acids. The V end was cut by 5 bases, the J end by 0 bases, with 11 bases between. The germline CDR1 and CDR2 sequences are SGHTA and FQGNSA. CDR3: CASSIGTTSYNEQFF. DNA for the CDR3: TGTGCCAGCAGCATCGGGACAACCTCCTACAATGAGCAGTTCTTC.

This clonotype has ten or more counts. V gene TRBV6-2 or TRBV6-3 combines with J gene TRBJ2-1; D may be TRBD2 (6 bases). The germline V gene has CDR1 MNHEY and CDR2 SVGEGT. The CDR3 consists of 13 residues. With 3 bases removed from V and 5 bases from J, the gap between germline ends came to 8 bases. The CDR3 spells CASSYGGDNEQFF. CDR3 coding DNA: TGTGCCAGCAGTTATGGCGGGGACAATGAGCAGTTCTTC.